Below, one T cell receptor beta chain is given with its context. There are 14 residues in the CDR3. CDR1 GTSNPN and CDR2 SVGIG come from the germline V gene (reference sequence). J was trimmed by 10 bases and V by 8 bases; bases with no gene match: 10. All enrollees were about 18 to 100 years old and from under 25 US areas. The sample is drawn from a study of blood T cell repertoires in COVID-19. About the research overall: Material from acute and convalescent COVID-19 was sourced from the United States, Italy and Spain. PBMCs, B-cell-depleted T cells, or T cells were the source of the cDNA or gDNA that made up the material.

In the original analysis: Reference gene primer amplification yielded estimated nucleated cell counts. Assay used: immunoSEQ multiplex PCR; TCRdb lists only in-frame clones, some missing. The D gene and trimming were derived from the DNA, and the V and J assignments and clone size from that table. Of about 180,000 clones listed, 89% were seen once; the top ten hold 2% to 2.5%. The sample consisted of PBMCs or T cells enriched from blood (not recorded which). The chain has TRBV30 and TRBJ2-1; 14 bases match TRBD2. The TCR was taken from a woman aged 40 to 49 with acute COVID-19. DNA for the CDR3: TGTGCCGGTTCGACTAGCGGGAGGGCCAGCGAGCAGTTCTTC. Encoded protein: CAGSTSGRASEQFF.